Sequencing of this T cell receptor beta chain was carried out in a study of T cells in Graves' hyperthyroidism and ophthalmopathy. Trimming pared 2 bases from V and 7 bases from J, leaving 5 bases between. The CDR3 consists of 12 residues. Regions amplified from RNA transcripts were the TCR beta CDR3 regions. First-round RT-PCR of the TCR CDR3 relied on the HTBI primer set. TCRdb reanalysed the multiplex PCR reads using MiXCR and keeps one entry per CDR3 protein. The top ten clones hold about 17% of a sample with around 560,000 distinct CDR3 sequences, approximately 15% of them seen once. The chain employs TRBV12-3 or TRBV12-4 and TRBJ2-2; D unresolved. Sequencing input: blood. This TCR was recovered from a woman aged 18 to 35 with Graves' hyperthyroidism. The CDR3 coding sequence is TGTGCCAGCAGTTTATCGTTCGGGGAGCTGTTTTTT. Encoded protein: CASSLSFGELFF.